One sample yielded the 2 T cell receptor beta chains listed below, sequenced in a study of T-cell memory formation after mild COVID-19. TCRdb used MiXCR to reprocess the 5' RACE reads, holding one entry per CDR3 protein. The top ten hold approximately 21% of the sample, which has 400,000 to 450,000 distinct CDR3 sequences, approximately 18% seen once. Sequenced input: PBMCs or a T cell subset sorted from them (not recorded which). Receptors originate from a man younger than 30 who had mild COVID-19 (a few samples of this study predate the infection). Cell type and time point are not known.

The genes are TRBV30 and TRBJ1-2, with D perhaps matching TRBD1 (5 bases). Germline CDR1 reads GTSNPN; CDR2 reads SVGIG (reference sequence). This CDR3 region has 12 residues. Trimming removed 2 bases at V and 7 bases at J, with 11 bases between. The CDR3 bases are TGTGCCTGGAGTCCAGGGCCGAGTGGCTACACCTTC. Translating gives CAWSPGPSGYTF.

The table lists this clonotype with many counts. J is TRBJ1-5 and V is TRBV5-1; the match to TRBD1 covers 10 bases. CDR3 length equals 14 residues. Germline V lookup: CDR1 SGHRS, CDR2 YFSETQ. Trimming removed 4 bases from V and 7 bases from J; junction bases left unmatched: 5. The CDR3 DNA follows: TGCGCCAGCAGCCCTGGGACAGGGGACCAGCCCCAGCATTTT. Its translation is CASSPGTGDQPQHF.